These T cell receptor beta chains were read from a single sample in a study of cytomegalovirus exposure and HLA in healthy donors. The repertoire was sequenced with immunoSEQ multiplex PCR; TCRdb's copy has only in-frame clones and lacks some. The sample contains 90,000 to 140,000 clones, about 13% of which appear only once. Material: PBMCs. Receptors originate from a middle-aged man in good health and CMV-seropositive. CDR3s include the opening cysteine and the closing phenylalanine or tryptophan. A D gene is named only where the DNA matches it firmly. Clone size appears in some rows only: once, few, many, or a class for an expanded clone.

clone size,V gene,J gene,D gene,CDR3 protein,CDR3 DNA
few,TRBV18,TRBJ1-2,.,CASSIEQGGYGYTF,TGTGCCAGCTCAATTGAACAGGGTGGCTATGGCTACACCTTC
few,TRBV4-1,TRBJ1-4,.,CASSQDWTLGSPREKLFF,TGCGCCAGCAGCCAAGATTGGACTTTGGGCAGTCCCCGTGAAAAACTGTTTTTT
few,TRBV29-1,TRBJ1-1,.,CSVSGVMNTEAFF,TGCAGCGTTTCAGGGGTCATGAACACTGAAGCTTTCTTT
few,TRBV28,TRBJ2-1,TRBD2,CASRGEGLAMYNEQFF,TGTGCCAGCAGAGGGGAGGGACTAGCCATGTACAATGAGCAGTTCTTC
.,TRBV5-1,TRBJ2-2,.,CASSLGGANTGELFF,TGCGCCAGCAGCTTGGGGGGAGCGAACACCGGGGAGCTGTTTTTT
few,TRBV27,TRBJ2-3,.,CASSYTPTDTQYF,TGTGCCAGCAGTTACACGCCCACAGATACGCAGTATTTT
few,TRBV7-9,TRBJ2-3,TRBD1,CASSLVQGATDTQYF,TGTGCCAGCAGCTTAGTACAGGGGGCCACAGATACGCAGTATTTT
.,TRBV7-2,TRBJ2-5,TRBD2,CASSQIAGVGETQYF,TGTGCCAGCAGCCAGATAGCGGGAGTGGGAGAGACCCAGTACTTC
.,TRBV5-6,TRBJ1-4,TRBD1,CASRWTGHNEKLFF,TGTGCCAGCAGATGGACAGGGCATAATGAAAAACTGTTTTTT
.,TRBV18,TRBJ2-1,.,CASSPGLNKYYNEQFF,TGTGCCAGCTCACCGGGACTCAACAAATACTACAATGAGCAGTTCTTC
.,TRBV5-1,TRBJ1-1,.,CASSFGGLNTEAFF,TGCGCCAGCAGCTTTGGAGGATTGAACACTGAAGCTTTCTTT
few,TRBV2,TRBJ1-1,TRBD1,CASSFSGGTEAFF,TGTGCCAGCAGTTTCTCAGGGGGCACTGAAGCTTTCTTT
.,TRBV19,TRBJ1-3,.,CASSMRGAPGTIYF,TGTGCCAGTAGTATGCGTGGGGCTCCGGGCACCATATATTTT
few,TRBV12-5,TRBJ1-2,TRBD1,CASGSGRGVSGYTF,TGTGCTAGTGGTTCGGGCAGGGGGGTATCTGGCTACACCTTC
few,TRBV2,TRBJ2-5,.,CASSSGVQETQYF,TGTGCCAGCAGTTCAGGGGTTCAAGAGACCCAGTACTTC
few,TRBV28,TRBJ1-4,TRBD1,CASGNIGGQGREKLFF,TGTGCCAGCGGCAACATCGGGGGACAGGGGAGGGAAAAACTGTTTTTT
.,TRBV4-2,TRBJ2-1,TRBD2,CASSRTSGRENNEQFF,TGTGCCAGCAGCCGGACTAGCGGGAGGGAAAACAATGAGCAGTTCTTC
.,TRBV7-9,TRBJ2-7,.,CASSPGVEQYF,TGTGCCAGCAGTCCAGGGGTCGAGCAGTACTTC
few,TRBV2,TRBJ2-3,.,CASPGIADAPSTDTQYF,TGTGCCAGCCCGGGGATTGCGGACGCCCCTAGCACAGATACGCAGTATTTT
.,TRBV27,TRBJ2-3,TRBD1,CASSPNRGQSGDTQYF,TGTGCCAGCAGCCCCAACAGGGGGCAATCAGGGGATACGCAGTATTTT
.,TRBV7-9,TRBJ1-1,TRBD1,CASSLEPGQGNTEAFF,TGTGCCAGCAGCTTAGAACCGGGACAGGGTAACACTGAAGCTTTCTTT
.,TRBV7-6,TRBJ2-1,.,CASSLTAIQAYNEQFF,TGTGCCAGCAGCTTAACTGCGATTCAGGCGTACAATGAGCAGTTCTTC
.,TRBV28,TRBJ2-3,TRBD2,CASNLAGGPDTQYF,TGTGCCAGCAACCTAGCGGGAGGTCCAGATACGCAGTATTTT
few,TRBV5-8,TRBJ2-1,TRBD2,CASTPGGAGAEQFF,TGTGCCAGCACCCCCGGGGGAGCGGGAGCTGAGCAGTTCTTC
.,TRBV5-1,TRBJ1-2,TRBD1,CASSAGQARANYGYTF,TGCGCCAGCAGCGCCGGACAGGCGAGAGCTAACTATGGCTACACCTTC
few,TRBV11-2,TRBJ1-1,.,CASSLGPAFQGSDTEAFF,TGTGCCAGCAGCTTAGGACCCGCATTCCAGGGTAGTGACACTGAAGCTTTCTTT
few,TRBV27,TRBJ2-7,TRBD1,CASSWGTGLVFEQYF,TGTGCCAGCAGTTGGGGGACAGGGTTGGTGTTCGAGCAGTACTTC
.,TRBV7-9,TRBJ1-4,TRBD1,CASRGPGQINEKLFF,TGTGCCAGCAGGGGACCGGGACAGATTAATGAAAAACTGTTTTTT
few,TRBV10-3,TRBJ2-3,TRBD2,CATLAGARDTQYF,TGTGCCACCCTAGCGGGAGCGAGGGATACGCAGTATTTT
few,TRBV7-2,TRBJ1-2,TRBD1,CASSPGQASTGYTF,TGTGCCAGCAGCCCGGGACAGGCCTCTACTGGCTACACCTTC
.,TRBV25-1,TRBJ2-3,.,CASSDIAGGTQYF,TGTGCCAGCAGTGACATCGCAGGAGGTACGCAGTATTTT
.,TRBV25-1,TRBJ2-7,TRBD2,CASSAVAGVYEQYF,TGTGCCAGCAGTGCGGTAGCGGGAGTATACGAGCAGTACTTC
.,TRBV29-1,TRBJ1-1,TRBD1,CSVHTGTGGTEAFF,TGCAGCGTCCATACCGGGACAGGGGGCACTGAAGCTTTCTTT
few,TRBV18,TRBJ2-6,TRBD1,CASSPGQVVSGANVLTF,TGTGCCAGCTCACCCGGACAGGTTGTGTCTGGGGCCAACGTCCTGACTTTC
few,TRBV19,TRBJ2-1,.,CASSIWGQDNEQFF,TGTGCCAGTAGTATCTGGGGGCAGGACAATGAGCAGTTCTTC
.,TRBV7-9,TRBJ2-7,TRBD2,CASSSGLTLGEQYF,TGTGCCAGCAGCTCGGGACTAACCCTTGGGGAGCAGTACTTC
.,TRBV29-1,TRBJ2-7,TRBD1,CSASIGTAPSYEQYF,TGCAGCGCTTCTATCGGGACAGCACCTTCTTACGAGCAGTACTTC
few,TRBV7-3,TRBJ2-3,.,CASSLGLLSTDTQYF,TGTGCCAGCAGCTTAGGACTACTTAGCACAGATACGCAGTATTTT